Listed below are T cell receptor beta chains from one sample, sequenced in a study of persistence of HIV-infected CD4 T cells. Their recognized antigens are unknown. This table comes from immunoSEQ multiplex PCR, and its TCRdb copy is limited to in-frame clones, with some not included. The data contain about 13,000 clones, over 65% of them singletons. This sample comprised CD4+ T cells sorted from PBMCs after approximately 19-hour stimulation, obtained from a patient who received antiretroviral therapy. These receptors came from an adult man with HIV who was CMV-seropositive. The CDR3 runs from the conserved cysteine through the conserved F or W. Fields, in order: V gene, D gene, clone size, J gene, CDR3 length, CDR3 protein, CDR3 DNA. The D gene is left open where the match is weak. Expanded clones are given a class, and other clones once, few, many or no size at all.

v_call: TRBV7-2
d_call: TRBD1
clone_size: once
j_call: TRBJ2-2
cdr3_length: 15
cdr3_aa: CASSRGQGRTGELFF
cdr3_nt: TGTGCCAGCAGCAGGGGACAGGGCCGGACCGGGGAGCTGTTTTTT

v_call: TRBV4-1
d_call: .
clone_size: .
j_call: TRBJ2-2
cdr3_length: 17
cdr3_aa: CASSSPGRSLNTGELFF
cdr3_nt: TGCGCCAGCAGCAGCCCAGGGAGATCACTGAACACCGGGGAGCTGTTTTTT

v_call: TRBV15
d_call: .
clone_size: .
j_call: TRBJ1-5
cdr3_length: 17
cdr3_aa: CATSRDLGGWGNQPQHF
cdr3_nt: TGTGCCACCAGCAGAGATCTCGGGGGCTGGGGCAATCAGCCCCAGCATTTT

v_call: TRBV3-1/TRBV3-2
d_call: .
clone_size: .
j_call: TRBJ1-2
cdr3_length: 13
cdr3_aa: CASSPPGTYGYTF
cdr3_nt: TGTGCCAGCAGCCCCCCCGGGACCTATGGCTACACCTTC

v_call: TRBV18
d_call: TRBD2
clone_size: .
j_call: TRBJ2-5
cdr3_length: 17
cdr3_aa: CASSPNFGLAGQETQYF
cdr3_nt: TGTGCCAGCTCACCAAACTTCGGACTAGCGGGCCAAGAGACCCAGTACTTC

v_call: TRBV9
d_call: TRBD1
clone_size: .
j_call: TRBJ2-7
cdr3_length: 18
cdr3_aa: CASSVVPEPGTGIYEQYF
cdr3_nt: TGTGCCAGCAGCGTAGTCCCCGAACCAGGGACAGGGATCTACGAGCAGTACTTC

v_call: TRBV5-5
d_call: .
clone_size: .
j_call: TRBJ1-2
cdr3_length: 15
cdr3_aa: CASSLSQGTNYGYTF
cdr3_nt: TGTGCCAGCAGCTTGTCCCAGGGTACCAACTATGGCTACACCTTC

v_call: TRBV5-1
d_call: .
clone_size: .
j_call: TRBJ2-3
cdr3_length: 14
cdr3_aa: CASSLALSADTQYF
cdr3_nt: TGCGCCAGCAGCTTGGCCCTGAGCGCCGATACGCAGTATTTT

v_call: TRBV11-2
d_call: .
clone_size: .
j_call: TRBJ2-1
cdr3_length: 16
cdr3_aa: CASSPAKRSSYNEQFF
cdr3_nt: TGTGCCAGCAGCCCCGCCAAGCGGAGCTCCTACAATGAGCAGTTCTTC

v_call: TRBV29-1
d_call: .
clone_size: .
j_call: TRBJ2-1
cdr3_length: 10
cdr3_aa: CSVAVDEQFF
cdr3_nt: TGCAGCGTGGCAGTAGACGAGCAGTTCTTC

v_call: TRBV19
d_call: .
clone_size: few
j_call: TRBJ1-5
cdr3_length: 14
cdr3_aa: CASSFEKGPRPQHF
cdr3_nt: TGTGCCAGTAGTTTTGAAAAGGGTCCTCGACCCCAGCATTTT

v_call: TRBV5-6
d_call: .
clone_size: .
j_call: TRBJ1-1
cdr3_length: 14
cdr3_aa: CASSLGQTNTEAFF
cdr3_nt: TGTGCCAGCAGCTTGGGACAGACGAACACTGAAGCTTTCTTT

v_call: TRBV28
d_call: .
clone_size: .
j_call: TRBJ1-1
cdr3_length: 14
cdr3_aa: CASSIQIMNTEAFF
cdr3_nt: TGTGCCAGCAGCATACAGATTATGAACACTGAAGCTTTCTTT

v_call: TRBV19
d_call: TRBD1
clone_size: .
j_call: TRBJ2-5
cdr3_length: 16
cdr3_aa: CASSRNRQGPVETQYF
cdr3_nt: TGTGCCAGTAGTCGGAATCGACAGGGACCGGTAGAGACCCAGTACTTC